This T cell receptor beta chain was sequenced in a study of PD-1 blockade in classical Hodgkin lymphoma. The CDR3 consists of 13 residues. Germline values: CDR1 MNHEY, CDR2 SMNVEV (reference sequence). V lost 4 bases, J lost 5 bases, and 11 bases lay in between. Sequencing was performed with immunoSEQ multiplex PCR; in TCRdb, only in-frame clones are kept and a portion is missing. The sample has fewer than 50,000 clones, roughly 86% seen once. With no exception, relapse followed autologous stem cell transplantation in all patients, and brentuximab vedotin exposure varied. This chain uses TRBV27 with TRBJ2-5; D may be TRBD1 or TRBD2 (5 bases each). The sequence was obtained from a human donor with classical Hodgkin lymphoma. The source was peripheral blood mononuclear cells (PBMCs), collected before the second cycle of nivolumab. The CDR3 DNA follows: TGTGCCAGCAGTTCTTCCTGGGGGGAGACCCAGTACTTC. It specifies CASSSSWGETQYF.